This T cell receptor beta chain was sequenced for a study of OX40 agonist ivuxolimab in advanced cancers. Profiling relied on immunoSEQ multiplex PCR, and the TCRdb table lists in-frame clones only, not all of them. Of 55,000 to 75,000 clones detected, around 86% appear once; the ten largest clones hold about 0.36%. Looked up from germline, CDR1 is DFQATT and CDR2 is SNEGSKA (reference sequence). Trimming shortened V by 5 bases and J by 5 bases, and 9 bases separated the two germline ends. The CDR3 sequence is 11 residues long. J is TRBJ1-1 and V is TRBV20-1, with D unresolved. Sequenced here: CD4+ or CD8+ T cells sorted from blood, sampled in a trial of the OX40 agonist ivuxolimab. The sequence derives from an adult with an advanced solid tumor such as melanoma, head and neck, liver or kidney cancer. The CDR3 DNA reads TGCAGTGCTCGGCGGGATACTGAAGCTTTCTTT. Its translation: CSARRDTEAFF.